The T cell receptor (beta chain) under discussion was sequenced for a study of T cell responses to AZD1222 COVID-19 vaccine. Assay used: immunoSEQ multiplex PCR; TCRdb lists only in-frame clones, some missing. The sample has tens of thousands of clones; 85% to 90% are singletons. V shed 1 base and J 5 bases; nucleotides not matched to a gene: 7. CDR1 and CDR2 (germline): SGHRS, YFSETQ. This CDR3 has 15 amino acids. This clonotype was sampled from an adult who received the AZD1222 COVID-19 vaccine. This material consisted of peripheral blood, taken 28 days after the second AZD1222 dose. This rearrangement joins TRBV5-1 to TRBJ2-5; 8 nucleotides match TRBD2. The CDR3 nucleotides are TGCGCCAGCAGCTTGACTAGCGGAGGGGAGGAGACCCAGTACTTC. It yields the protein CASSLTSGGEETQYF.